The entry that follows covers one TCR beta chain sequence. The sample comes from a study of blood T cell repertoires in COVID-19. Looked up from germline, CDR1 is MNHEY and CDR2 is SVGAGI. The CDR3 has 12 residues. Between the trimmed V and J ends, which lost 3 bases and 8 bases, there was a span of 8 bases. Assay used: immunoSEQ multiplex PCR; TCRdb lists only in-frame clones, some missing. This table has 150,000 to 200,000 clones, approximately 80% appearing once. Adults between about 18 and 89 years of age took part from 20 to 25 US areas. Two negative PCRs, clearance, or symptom resolution were required of recovered Cohort 3 donors.

This chain joins TRBV6-5 and TRBJ2-1; D is unresolved. Sequenced material: PBMCs or T cells enriched from blood (not recorded which). The source is a woman aged 45-65 years who had recovered from COVID-19. CDR3 region: CASSYLSYEQFF. CDR3 nucleotides: TGTGCCAGCAGTTATCTCTCTTATGAGCAGTTCTTC.